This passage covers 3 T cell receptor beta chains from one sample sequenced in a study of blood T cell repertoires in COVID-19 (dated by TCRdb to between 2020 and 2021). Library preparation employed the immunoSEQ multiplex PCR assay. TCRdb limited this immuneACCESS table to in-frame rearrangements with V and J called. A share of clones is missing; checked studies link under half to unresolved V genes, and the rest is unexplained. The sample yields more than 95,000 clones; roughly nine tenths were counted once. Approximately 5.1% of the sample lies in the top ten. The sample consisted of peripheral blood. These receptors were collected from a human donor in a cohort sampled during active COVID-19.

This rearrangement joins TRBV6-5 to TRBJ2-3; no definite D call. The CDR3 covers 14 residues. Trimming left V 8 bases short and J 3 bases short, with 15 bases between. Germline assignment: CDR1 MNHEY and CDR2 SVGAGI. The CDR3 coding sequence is TGTGCCAGCTGCGCTAGAGGCTCAACAGATACGCAGTATTTT. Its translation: CASCARGSTDTQYF.

The CDR3 sequence: CASSQGLPGANVLTF. In nucleotides, the CDR3 is TGTGCCAGCAGCCAGGGACTACCTGGGGCCAACGTCCTGACTTTC. The V gene is TRBV3-1 (or the pseudogene TRBV3-2), the J gene TRBJ2-6, with 7 bases that match TRBD2. This CDR3 is built from 15 residues. The V segment lost 3 bases and the J segment 2 bases; nucleotides outside the gene matches: 1. The germline V gene has CDR1 LGHDT and CDR2 YNNKEL (reference sequence).

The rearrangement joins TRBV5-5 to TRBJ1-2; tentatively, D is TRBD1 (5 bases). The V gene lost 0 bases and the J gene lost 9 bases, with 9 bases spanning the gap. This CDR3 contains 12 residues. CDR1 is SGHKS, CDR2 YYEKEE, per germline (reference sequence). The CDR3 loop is CASSLEAGRYTF. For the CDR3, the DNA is TGTGCCAGCAGCTTGGAAGCAGGGCGCTACACCTTC.